The entry below describes one T cell receptor (beta chain). Measured with immunoSEQ multiplex PCR; TCRdb has only the in-frame clones, and not every one. The sample carries about 48,000 clones, about 85% recorded once. This record comes from a study of OX40 agonist ivuxolimab in advanced cancers. Trimming left V 10 bases short and J 0 bases short, with 16 bases between. The germline CDR1 and CDR2 sequences are SGHTA and FQGNSA. This CDR3 has 15 residues. This TCR was recovered from an adult with an advanced solid tumor such as melanoma, head and neck, liver or kidney cancer. The chain recombines TRBV7-2 with TRBJ2-1, with D unresolved. The source material was CD4+ or CD8+ T cells sorted from blood, sampled in a trial of the OX40 agonist ivuxolimab. The CDR3 here is CATSVGSSSYNEQFF. In DNA, the CDR3 is TGTGCCACCTCCGTGGGGTCGAGCTCCTACAATGAGCAGTTCTTC.